A selection of T cell receptor beta chains follows, all from one sample in a study of human T cells and chemical hapten exposure. TCRdb processed the RACE reads anew with MiXCR; each CDR3 protein has one entry. Of around 76,000 distinct CDR3 sequences listed, approximately 10% are singletons. The source material was whole blood, sampled in connection with sensitization to the hapten diphenylcyclopropenone (DPC). The receptors were sampled from a woman aged 60-75 years with alopecia areata. Some clones in this sample may be carry-over from other donors' samples. CDR3s include the opening cysteine and the closing phenylalanine or tryptophan. The D gene is left open where the match is weak. Size is stated for part of the rows, as once, few or many counts, or as a class when the clone is expanded.

v_call	clone_size	d_call	j_call	cdr3_aa	cdr3_nt
TRBV18	-	-	TRBJ2-6	CASSLDLSGTNVLTF	TGTGCCAGCTCACTGGACTTGTCTGGGACCAACGTCCTGACTTTC
TRBV12-3/TRBV12-4	few	-	TRBJ2-7	CASSSTSGSLYEQYF	TGTGCCAGCAGTTCAACGTCAGGGTCGCTCTACGAGCAGTACTTC
TRBV3-1	-	-	TRBJ1-1	CASSQAQHTEAFF	TGTGCCAGCAGCCAAGCCCAGCACACTGAAGCTTTCTTT
TRBV11-2	many	TRBD1	TRBJ1-2	CASSPDRGHGYTF	TGTGCCAGCAGCCCGGACAGGGGGCATGGCTACACCTTC
TRBV3-1	once	-	TRBJ2-7	CASSQDLPARVISYEQYF	TGTGCCAGCAGCCAAGATCTACCAGCGAGGGTGATCTCCTACGAGCAGTACTTC
TRBV5-4	many	-	TRBJ1-1	CASSLGGGPGTEAFF	TGTGCCAGCAGCCTGGGCGGGGGGCCTGGCACTGAAGCTTTCTTT
TRBV3-1	few	TRBD1	TRBJ1-6	CASSPRRQGDSPLHF	TGTGCCAGCAGCCCTCGTCGGCAGGGGGATTCACCCCTCCACTTT
TRBV7-9	few	TRBD1	TRBJ1-4	CASSLVGQDNEKLFF	TGTGCCAGCAGCTTAGTAGGACAGGATAATGAAAAACTGTTTTTT
TRBV13	many	TRBD1	TRBJ2-5	CASSPATGGIQETQYF	TGTGCCAGCAGCCCCGCGACAGGGGGAATTCAAGAGACCCAGTACTTC
TRBV7-8	many	TRBD1	TRBJ2-3	CASSAGQAVDTQYF	TGTGCCAGCAGCGCGGGACAGGCCGTAGATACGCAGTATTTT
TRBV5-1	many	-	TRBJ1-1	CASSLSGGTEAFF	TGCGCCAGCAGCTTGAGCGGGGGGACTGAAGCTTTCTTT
TRBV27	many	-	TRBJ2-3	CASSPYAGQGTDTQYF	TGTGCCAGCAGCCCTTACGCGGGGCAAGGCACAGATACGCAGTATTTT
TRBV9	-	-	TRBJ2-1	CASSVSGVYNEQFF	TGTGCCAGCAGCGTTAGTGGTGTCTACAATGAGCAGTTCTTC
TRBV7-9	many	-	TRBJ1-4	CASSLGGPNEKLFF	TGTGCCAGCAGCTTGGGAGGGCCGAATGAAAAACTGTTTTTT
TRBV29-1	many	TRBD1	TRBJ1-1	CSVRPGQGMNTEAFF	TGCAGCGTCCGTCCGGGACAGGGGATGAACACTGAAGCTTTCTTT